The entry that follows covers one T cell receptor (beta chain) sequence. Its antigen is unknown. This sample stems from a study of CD8+ T cells in alopecia areata. Study context: At a dose of 5 to 10 mg twice daily, oral tofacitinib was given to treated patients.

Indicated treatment: oral pan-JAK inhibitor, 5-10 mg twice daily. Collected material from alopecia areata patients comprised lesional scalp punch biopsies and peripheral blood. Study outcomes and limitations: TCR sharing across patients was less clear than in mice, possibly HLA-related. On tofacitinib, scalp and blood still held many of the expanded lesional clones.

The CDR3 has 16 amino acids. V was pared by 0 bases and J by 4 bases, with 6 bases of the junction left unmatched. CDR1 LGHNA and CDR2 YSLEER come from the germline V gene. Extraction and reverse transcription of RNA yielded cDNA as the sequencing template. The table came from immunoSEQ multiplex PCR; TCRdb's copy has only in-frame clones and leaves some out. The data hold approximately 110,000 clones, with about 60% observed a single time. The chain uses TRBV4-3 and TRBJ1-2, with TRBD1 matching over 9 bases. Sequences were derived from CD8+ T cells sorted from blood, sampled at week 24, from a patient treated with tofacitinib. The sequence came from a human donor with alopecia areata. CDR3 sequence: CASSQDDRGMVYGYTF. The CDR3 DNA is TGCGCCAGCAGCCAAGATGACAGGGGGATGGTCTATGGCTACACCTTC.